The source of this T cell receptor (beta chain) is a study of shared T cell receptors in the human thymus. The CDR3 sequence is 16 residues long. V was trimmed by 3 bases and J by 0 bases, leaving 14 bases between them. Germline CDR1 reads SGHRS; CDR2 reads YFSETQ. Method: immunoSEQ multiplex PCR; TCRdb's copy keeps in-frame clones and lacks some. The sample comprises about 610,000 clones, roughly 90% of which are singletons, and around 0.01% rests with the top ten. The same data also contributed to another study, on human thymus T cells. That investigation notes: Use of V and J genes seemed skewed within the thymic and blood repertoires.

The source of this sequence is a boy younger than two with a congenital heart defect. The chain employs TRBV5-1 and TRBJ2-3; D possibly corresponds to TRBD2 (5 bases). The source material was thymocytes. The CDR3 bases are TGCGCCAGCAGCTCCCTCCCAGCGGCAAGCACAGATACGCAGTATTTT. Protein: CASSSLPAASTDTQYF.